The 3 T cell receptor beta chains below come from one sample, sequenced in a study of CD8+CD57+ T cells in acquired aplastic anemia. For CDR3 and TCR beta VDJ profiling, genomic DNA was the template used. MiXCR, run by TCRdb on the reads, gives a single entry per CDR3 protein. The sample consists of around 150,000 distinct CDR3 sequences, about two thirds of them appearing once. Patients who underwent sequencing had shown CD8+CD57+ cell expansion by flow cytometry. What was sequenced was sorted CD4+, CD8+, or CD8+CD57+ T cells (not recorded which) from PBMCs. The receptors shown here come from a human donor with aplastic anemia.

This clonotype was detected once. This rearrangement joins TRBV19 to TRBJ2-7, with 13 positions matching TRBD2. CDR1 is LNHDA, CDR2 SQIVND, per germline (reference sequence). Trimming at V came to 4 bases and at J to 3 bases, leaving 3 bases not matched to a gene. The CDR3 is 15 residues long. The CDR3 nucleotides are TGTGCCAGTAGTACGTGGACTAGCGGGAGCTACGAGCAGTACTTC. Translated: CASSTWTSGSYEQYF.

This clonotype has more than one count but fewer than ten. The chain carries TRBV12-3 or TRBV12-4 and TRBJ1-6; D gene ambiguous. There are 15 residues in the CDR3. Trimming shortened V by 6 bases and J by 6 bases, and 15 bases separated the two germline ends. This CDR3 is CASSFTGGSNSPLHF. In nucleotides, the CDR3 is TGTGCCAGCAGCTTCACGGGAGGGTCTAATTCACCCCTCCACTTT.

The chain couples TRBV6-4 to TRBJ2-7; no clear D gene. Trimming removed 6 bases from V and 5 bases from J, with 17 bases in between. This CDR3 is 14 amino acids long. CDR1 is MRHNA and CDR2 is SNTAGT in the germline V gene. The CDR3: CASSLPSKRHEQYF. The CDR3 DNA sequence: TGTGCCAGCAGCTTACCTAGTAAGAGACACGAGCAGTACTTC.